This TCR beta chain was retrieved from a study of blood T cell repertoires in COVID-19. In the original processing: Estimation of nucleated cell counts was performed using reference gene primer amplification. Profiling relied on immunoSEQ multiplex PCR, and the TCRdb table lists in-frame clones only, not all of them. V, J and clone size were drawn from that table, and D and trimming were deduced from the DNA. The sample holds nearly 80,000 clones, around 84% seen once. The V and J ends lost 5 bases and 8 bases, in that order; junction bases with no gene match: 7. This CDR3 spans 14 amino acids. The germline gives CDR1 MNHEY, CDR2 SVGAGI.

What was sequenced was peripheral blood. The sequence came from a woman between 70 and 85 years old with acute or convalescent COVID-19. The rearrangement joins TRBV6-5 to TRBJ1-4, with 8 bases aligning to TRBD1. CDR3 amino acids: CASSPRTGSEKLFF. DNA for the CDR3: TGTGCCAGCAGTCCCCGGACAGGGAGCGAAAAACTGTTTTTT.